This is a list of T cell receptor beta chains from one sample in a study of shared clonotypes between healthy human individuals. The table came from immunoSEQ multiplex PCR; TCRdb's copy has only in-frame clones and leaves some out. This table holds some 2.4 million clones, over 85% found once. The sample comprised naive CD4+ T cells from PBMCs. The receptors were gathered from a man younger than 35 in good health. Some clones in this sample may be carry-over from other donors' samples. Each CDR3 is given with its conserved first and last residue. The D gene is left open where the match is weak. For some rows the clone size is stated as once, few or many, or as a class when expanded; others skip it.

d_call	v_call	clone_size	j_call	cdr3_nt	cdr3_aa
-	TRBV7-9	-	TRBJ2-2	TGTGCCAGCTTTAACTATCCCGGGGAGCTGTTTTTT	CASFNYPGELFF
TRBD1	TRBV11-2	-	TRBJ2-7	TGTGCCAGCAGCTCCCGGACAGGCCACGAGCAGTACTTC	CASSSRTGHEQYF
TRBD1	TRBV11-3	-	TRBJ1-1	TGTGCCAGCAGCTCGACGACAGGGATGAACACTGAAGCTTTCTTT	CASSSTTGMNTEAFF
-	TRBV11-2	-	TRBJ2-5	TGTGCCAGCAGCATTGGACTAACCTACCAAGAGACCCAGTACTTC	CASSIGLTYQETQYF
TRBD1	TRBV18	once	TRBJ1-1	TGTGCCAGCTCACCCTCAGGACAGGGCTGGGGAGCTTTCTTT	CASSPSGQGWGAFF
-	TRBV28	-	TRBJ2-2	TGTGCCAGCAGTTTAGGCATACTAAACACCGGGGAGCTGTTTTTT	CASSLGILNTGELFF
-	TRBV5-1	once	TRBJ2-5	TGCGCCAGCAGCCCCATGGGCCAGGCACAAGAGACCCAGTACTTC	CASSPMGQAQETQYF
TRBD2	TRBV5-5	-	TRBJ2-2	TGTGCCAGCAGCCCACCCAAGCGGACTAGCGGTCCGAACACCGGGGAGCTGTTTTTT	CASSPPKRTSGPNTGELFF
-	TRBV7-8	-	TRBJ1-2	TGTGCCAGCAGGGATTATGGGGGGAGGTATGGCTACACCTTC	CASRDYGGRYGYTF
-	TRBV6-4	-	TRBJ2-5	TGTGCCAGCAGCGCCGGGACCAAGGAGACCCAGTACTTC	CASSAGTKETQYF
TRBD2	TRBV19	-	TRBJ2-7	TGTGCCAGTAGTATGACTAGCGGGACCTACGAGCAGTACTTC	CASSMTSGTYEQYF
-	TRBV7-9	-	TRBJ1-3	TGTGCCAGCAGCGCTCCCGGGCTGTCCTCTGGAAACACCATATATTTT	CASSAPGLSSGNTIYF
-	TRBV7-9	-	TRBJ1-1	TGTGCCAGCAGCCTTCAGGGTGGCACTGAAGCTTTCTTT	CASSLQGGTEAFF
-	TRBV19	-	TRBJ2-2	TGTGCCAGTAGGGAGGGACAGCTCACCGGGGAGCTGTTTTTT	CASREGQLTGELFF
TRBD1	TRBV28	-	TRBJ1-2	TGTGCCAGCAGGGAGGGGGCAGGTGGCTACACCTTC	CASREGAGGYTF
-	TRBV28	-	TRBJ1-2	TGTGCCAGCAGAAACGACAGGAGATATGGCTACACCTTC	CASRNDRRYGYTF
-	TRBV29-1	-	TRBJ1-1	TGCAGCGCAACAGCCGGGGCGGCTGAAGCTTTCTTT	CSATAGAAEAFF
-	TRBV2	-	TRBJ1-1	TGTGCCAGCAGGGATGACAGCACTGAAGCTTTCTTT	CASRDDSTEAFF
-	TRBV9	-	TRBJ1-1	TGTGCCAGCTGCCCTTCGGACAGGAACACTGAAGCTTTCTTT	CASCPSDRNTEAFF
-	TRBV7-3	-	TRBJ2-5	TGTGCCAGCAGCTTCGACGGAGAGACCCAGTACTTC	CASSFDGETQYF
-	TRBV27	-	TRBJ1-2	TGTGCCAGCAGTTCCATGGGACGGCCAGCGGACTATGGCTACACCTTC	CASSSMGRPADYGYTF
TRBD1	TRBV11-1	-	TRBJ1-2	TGTGCCAGCAGCCGGGACAGGGTAAACTATGGCTACACCTTC	CASSRDRVNYGYTF
TRBD1	TRBV9	-	TRBJ1-3	TGTGCCAGCAGCGTGGACAGGCCGAGCTCTGGAAACACCATATATTTT	CASSVDRPSSGNTIYF
TRBD1	TRBV19	-	TRBJ2-7	TGTGCCAGTAGTGACCCCCGGGACAGGTTATCCTACGAGCAGTACTTC	CASSDPRDRLSYEQYF
TRBD1	TRBV10-3	-	TRBJ2-3	TGTGCCACCGGGACAGGGGGCGCGGAAGGGCCCCGGGCCGCGCAGTATTTT	CATGTGGAEGPRAAQYF
-	TRBV23-1	-	TRBJ1-2	TGCGCCAGCACTCCAATGAGGCGGGGCCGGGATGGCTACACCTTC	CASTPMRRGRDGYTF
-	TRBV2	-	TRBJ2-1	TGTGCCAGCAGCCCAAACAGGTACAATGAGCAGTTCTTC	CASSPNRYNEQFF
-	TRBV5-6	-	TRBJ1-1	TGTGCCAGCAGCCGCTCCACTCAGGCGAACACTGAAGCTTTCTTT	CASSRSTQANTEAFF
-	TRBV6-5	-	TRBJ2-1	TGTGCCAGCAGTTACTCTTCGGGCACATACAATGAGCAGTTCTTC	CASSYSSGTYNEQFF
-	TRBV21-1	-	TRBJ2-7	TGTGCCAGCAGCGCCTCCGGGACTAGCGGATACGAGCAGTACTTC	CASSASGTSGYEQYF
TRBD1	TRBV5-4	-	TRBJ2-2	TGTGCCAGCAGTCACCCGGGACAGGTGAACACCGGGGAGCTGTTTTTT	CASSHPGQVNTGELFF
TRBD2	TRBV2	-	TRBJ2-5	TGTGCCAGCAGTTTTAAGCGGGACCCAGCCGAGACCCAGTACTTC	CASSFKRDPAETQYF
-	TRBV28	-	TRBJ2-2	TGTGCCAGCAGTTCGGGGGGCCGGGACACCGGGGAGCTGTTTTTT	CASSSGGRDTGELFF
-	TRBV5-1	-	TRBJ2-5	TGCGCCAGCAGCTTGGTCGGCATCCAAGAGACCCAGTACTTC	CASSLVGIQETQYF
-	TRBV29-1	-	TRBJ1-1	TGCAGCTCGGAGGGGAGAATGAACACTGAAGCTTTCTTT	CSSEGRMNTEAFF
TRBD1	TRBV30	-	TRBJ1-3	TGTGCCTGCCCTAAGGCAGGGGGCTCAAGCTCTGGAAACACCATATATTTT	CACPKAGGSSSGNTIYF
TRBD1	TRBV28	-	TRBJ2-7	TGTGCCAGCAGTACCCCTGCGGGGACAGGGGACTACGAGCAGTACTTC	CASSTPAGTGDYEQYF
-	TRBV4-3	-	TRBJ1-2	TGCGCCAGCAGCCCAGGACACCTTTTGGGGTATGGCTACACCTTC	CASSPGHLLGYGYTF
-	TRBV11-2	-	TRBJ1-1	TGTGCCAGCAGCTTAATAGGGAACACTGAAGCTTTCTTT	CASSLIGNTEAFF
-	TRBV28	-	TRBJ1-5	TGTGCCAGCAGAGGACAGTTCAATCAGCCCCAGCATTTT	CASRGQFNQPQHF
TRBD1	TRBV28	-	TRBJ1-1	TGTGCCAGCAGTTTATCTTGGCAGGGGGAGAGGTTGGCTTTCTTT	CASSLSWQGERLAFF
TRBD1	TRBV6-1	-	TRBJ1-2	TGTGCCAGCAGTGGAGCCCCGGGACAGGGTTATGGCTACACCTTC	CASSGAPGQGYGYTF